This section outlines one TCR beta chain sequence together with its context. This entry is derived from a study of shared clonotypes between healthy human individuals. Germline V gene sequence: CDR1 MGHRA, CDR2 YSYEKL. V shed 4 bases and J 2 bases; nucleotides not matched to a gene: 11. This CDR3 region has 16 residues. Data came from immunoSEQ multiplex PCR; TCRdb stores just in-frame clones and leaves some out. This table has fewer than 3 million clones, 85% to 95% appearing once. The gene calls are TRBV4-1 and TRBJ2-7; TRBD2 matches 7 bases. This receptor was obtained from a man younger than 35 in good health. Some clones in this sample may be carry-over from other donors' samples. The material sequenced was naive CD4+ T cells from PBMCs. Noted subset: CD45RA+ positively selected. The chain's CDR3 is CASSPRGASGTYEQYF. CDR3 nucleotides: TGCGCCAGCAGCCCCCGAGGGGCTAGCGGAACCTACGAGCAGTACTTC.